The 11 T cell receptor beta chains given below trace back to one sample, sequenced in a study of early T cells in non-severe SARS-CoV-2 infection. TCRdb re-analysed the 5' RACE reads in MiXCR, keeping a single row per CDR3 protein. The top ten hold more than 4.5% of the sample, which has 35,000 to 50,000 distinct CDR3 sequences, roughly 7.1% seen once. The sample comprised whole blood. Source of these receptors: an adult who was a healthcare worker with PCR-confirmed SARS-CoV-2 infection or an uninfected control (not recorded which).

CDR3 DNA: TGTGCCAGTCGTTTTCAGGGGGCGCCGGGAAACACCATATATTTT. It encodes CASRFQGAPGNTIYF. The chain joins TRBV2 to TRBJ1-3; the match to TRBD1 covers 8 bases. The CDR3 is made up of 15 amino acids. J gave up 4 bases and V 9 bases, and 11 bases lay outside the gene matches. The germline V gene has CDR1 SNHLY and CDR2 FYNNEI. Full variable domain (missing parts from reference TRBV2 and TRBJ1-3): EPEVTQTPSHQVTQMGQEVILRCVPISNHLYFYWYRQILGQKVEFLVSFYNNEISEKSEIFDDQFSVERPDGSNFTLKIRSTKLEDSAMYFCASRFQGAPGNTIYFGEGSWLTVV.

The sample holds a few counts of this clonotype. This sequence joins TRBV3-1 and TRBJ1-3; no reliable D call. Germline V gene data show CDR1 as LGHDT and CDR2 as YNNKEL (reference sequence). The V end lost 1 base, the J end lost 3 bases, and 4 bases lay between the germline ends. This CDR3 spans 13 amino acids. The CDR3 loop is CASSQGYGNTIYF. DNA for the CDR3: TGTGCCAGCAGCCAAGGATATGGAAACACCATATATTTT.

A few counts support this clonotype. V and J are TRBV3-1 and TRBJ2-1; a weak D match, TRBD1 (6 bases). V was shortened by 0 bases and J by 4 bases, with 7 bases between the two germline ends. The CDR3 length is 14 residues. Germline lookup yields CDR1 LGHDT and CDR2 YNNKEL (reference sequence). In nucleotides, the CDR3 is TGTGCCAGCAGCCAAGACGGACAGTACAATGAGCAGTTCTTC. It specifies CASSQDGQYNEQFF.

There are many counts of this clonotype. The V call is TRBV3-1, the J call TRBJ2-3, with D perhaps matching TRBD2 (5 bases). The CDR3 is 13 residues long. Germline-derived CDR1 and CDR2 are LGHDT and YNNKEL (reference sequence). V dropped 7 bases and J dropped 7 bases, with 15 bases sitting between them. The CDR3 coding sequence is TGTGCCAGCACCAGCGGACCGGCGCATACGCAGTATTTT. It yields the protein CASTSGPAHTQYF.

The chain uses TRBV25-1 and TRBJ1-1; 7 positions agree with TRBD1. The germline CDR1 and CDR2 sequences are MGHDK and SYGVNS. The V and J ends lost 5 bases and 3 bases, in that order; junction bases with no gene match: 9. The CDR3 length is 15 residues. The CDR3: CASSQTGQRYTEAFF. CDR3 DNA sequence: TGTGCCAGCAGTCAAACGGGACAGAGGTACACTGAAGCTTTCTTT.

V usage is TRBV9 and J usage is TRBJ1-2; no definite D call. Germline CDR1 SGDLS, CDR2 YYNGEE. The CDR3 spans 11 residues. Trimming pared 6 bases from V and 7 bases from J, leaving 10 bases between. The CDR3 DNA reads as TGTGCCAGCAACCTAGGTGCTGGCTACACCTTC. Amino acids: CASNLGAGYTF. The full variable domain, rest sourced from reference TRBV9 and TRBJ1-2, is DSGVTQTPKHLITATGQRVTLRCSPRSGDLSVYWYQQSLDQGLQFLIQYYNGEERAKGNILERFSAQQFPDLHSELNLSSLELGDSALYFCASNLGAGYTFGSGTRLTVV.

This clonotype is medium-sized (0.01 to 0.1%) by share. The chain recombines TRBV7-6 with TRBJ2-2; D is unresolved. The V end was cut by 4 bases, the J end by 2 bases, with 8 bases between. In germline, CDR1 is SGHVS, CDR2 FNYEAQ. The CDR3 sequence is 14 residues long. In DNA form, the CDR3 reads TGTGCCAGCAGCTCTCATACCAACACCGGGGAGCTGTTTTTT. Protein: CASSSHTNTGELFF.

The chain joins TRBV6-5 to TRBJ2-7; 7 bases match TRBD1. This CDR3 contains 15 residues. Germline CDR1 reads MNHEY; CDR2 reads SVGAGI. V lost 3 bases and J lost 9; bases outside the gene matches: 14. The CDR3 protein is CASSYSAGQEMGQYF. CDR3 in DNA: TGTGCCAGCAGTTATTCCGCCGGACAGGAAATGGGGCAGTACTTC.

This clonotype was seen a handful of times. The rearrangement links TRBV6-5 to TRBJ1-2; D may be TRBD1 (6 bases). Trimming shortened V by 0 bases and J by 4 bases, and 18 bases separated the two germline ends. Germline assignment: CDR1 MNHEY and CDR2 SVGAGI. This CDR3 has 17 amino acids. CDR3 residues: CASSYSPRQAAVYGYTF. CDR3 bases: TGTGCCAGCAGTTACTCCCCTCGACAGGCGGCGGTCTATGGCTACACCTTC.

The V gene is TRBV5-1, the J gene TRBJ1-1; 9 nucleotides agree with TRBD1. CDR1 and CDR2 (germline): SGHRS, YFSETQ. V shed 4 bases and J 0 bases; nucleotides not matched to a gene: 7. The CDR3 runs to 16 residues. CDR3 coding DNA: TGCGCCAGCAGCCCCGGGACAGGGCCCATGAACACTGAAGCTTTCTTT. Its translation is CASSPGTGPMNTEAFF.

This clonotype was found a few times. The V call is TRBV14, the J call TRBJ1-1; D call uncertain. Per germline, CDR1 SGHDN and CDR2 FVKESK. The CDR3 contains 13 residues. Trimming left V 0 bases short and J 5 bases short, with 7 bases between. CDR3 amino acids: CASSQDRGTEAFF. The CDR3 region has the DNA TGTGCCAGCAGCCAAGATCGAGGGACTGAAGCTTTCTTT.